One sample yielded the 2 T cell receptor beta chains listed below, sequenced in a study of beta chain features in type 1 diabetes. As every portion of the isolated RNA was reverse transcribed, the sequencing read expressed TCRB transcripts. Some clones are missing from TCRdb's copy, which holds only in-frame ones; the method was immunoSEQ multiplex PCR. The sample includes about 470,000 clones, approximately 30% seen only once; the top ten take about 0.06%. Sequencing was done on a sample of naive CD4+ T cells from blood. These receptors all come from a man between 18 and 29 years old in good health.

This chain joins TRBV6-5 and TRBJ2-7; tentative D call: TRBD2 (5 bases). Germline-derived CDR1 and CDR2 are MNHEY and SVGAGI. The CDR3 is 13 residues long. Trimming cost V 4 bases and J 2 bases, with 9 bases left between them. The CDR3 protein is CASSLGSAYEQYF. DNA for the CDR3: TGTGCCAGCAGTTTGGGGAGCGCCTACGAGCAGTACTTC.

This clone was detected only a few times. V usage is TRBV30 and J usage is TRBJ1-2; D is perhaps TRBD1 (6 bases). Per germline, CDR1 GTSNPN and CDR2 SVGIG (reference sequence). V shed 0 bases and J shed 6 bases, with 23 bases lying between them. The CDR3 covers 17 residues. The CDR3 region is CAWSVGRTAQGDDGYTF. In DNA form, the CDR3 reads TGTGCCTGGAGTGTAGGGCGTACGGCACAGGGAGACGATGGCTACACCTTC.